Listed below are T cell receptor beta chains from one sample, sequenced in a study of T cells of healthy individuals. MiXCR, run by TCRdb on the 5' RACE reads, gives a single entry per CDR3 protein. This table has around 100,000 distinct CDR3 sequences, 17% appearing once. The receptor set was obtained from a human donor in good health. Each CDR3 is given with its conserved first and last residue. A D gene is named only where the DNA matches it firmly. The size entry is marked missing in some rows and otherwise reads once, few, many or a size class.

d_call,clone_size,v_call,j_call,cdr3_aa,cdr3_nt
NA,many,TRBV5-1,TRBJ1-5,CASSLWGGQPQHF,TGCGCCAGCAGCTTGTGGGGTGGACAGCCCCAGCATTTT
TRBD1,few,TRBV6-1,TRBJ1-4,CASRADRENEKLFF,TGTGCCAGCAGGGCCGACAGGGAAAATGAAAAACTGTTTTTT
NA,NA,TRBV2,TRBJ1-1,CASSATRTAHTEAFF,TGTGCCAGCAGCGCTACCCGGACGGCGCACACTGAAGCTTTCTTT
TRBD1,few,TRBV6-2/TRBV6-3,TRBJ2-1,CASSYSTGGYNEQFF,TGTGCCAGCAGTTACTCGACAGGGGGGTACAATGAGCAGTTCTTC
NA,few,TRBV10-3,TRBJ1-6,CAISERASSYNSPLHF,TGTGCCATCAGTGAGCGGGCAAGCTCCTATAATTCACCCCTCCACTTT
NA,NA,TRBV20-1,TRBJ2-3,CSADRAKTDTQYF,TGCAGTGCCGATCGAGCTAAGACAGATACGCAGTATTTT
TRBD2,once,TRBV15,TRBJ2-2,CATSRPGLAGITGELFF,TGTGCCACCAGCAGGCCCGGACTAGCGGGGATAACCGGGGAGCTGTTTTTT
NA,few,TRBV2,TRBJ2-2,CASTEEDSTGELFF,TGTGCCAGCACCGAGGAGGACTCCACCGGGGAGCTGTTTTTT
TRBD2,many,TRBV27,TRBJ2-5,CASSFWTSGTETQYF,TGTGCCAGCAGTTTTTGGACTAGCGGGACGGAGACCCAGTACTTC
NA,NA,TRBV18,TRBJ2-4,CASSPSLLGATKNIQYF,TGTGCCAGCTCACCAAGTTTGCTAGGGGCGACCAAAAACATTCAGTACTTC
NA,many,TRBV27,TRBJ1-4,CASSLGGKLFF,TGTGCCAGCAGCTTAGGGGGGAAACTGTTTTTT
NA,few,TRBV12-3/TRBV12-4,TRBJ1-1,CASSPQNTEAFF,TGTGCCAGCAGCCCCCAGAACACTGAAGCTTTCTTT
NA,NA,TRBV15,TRBJ2-7,CATSTGVPSYEQYF,TGTGCCACCAGCACAGGGGTACCCTCCTACGAGCAGTACTTC
TRBD2,few,TRBV7-2,TRBJ2-7,CASSLVLAGNEQYF,TGTGCCAGCAGCTTAGTCCTAGCGGGAAACGAGCAGTACTTC
TRBD1,many,TRBV6-1,TRBJ1-6,CASRDLRGDNSPLHF,TGTGCCAGCCGCGATCTCAGGGGGGATAATTCACCCCTCCACTTT
TRBD1,few,TRBV27,TRBJ1-1,CASSFDRDTEAFF,TGTGCCAGCAGTTTTGACAGGGACACTGAAGCTTTCTTT
NA,NA,TRBV15,TRBJ2-1,CATSPGDGKASEQFF,TGTGCCACCAGTCCGGGTGATGGGAAAGCGAGTGAGCAGTTCTTC